Listed here are 25 T cell receptor beta chains from one sample, sequenced in a study of blood T cell repertoires in COVID-19. Sequencing was performed with immunoSEQ multiplex PCR; in TCRdb, only in-frame clones are kept and a portion is missing. This sample yields tens of thousands of clones, of which 70% to 85% are seen a single time; about 2.5% belongs to the top ten. The material sequenced was peripheral blood. Receptors were obtained from a woman aged 55-69 years with acute or convalescent COVID-19.

V gene TRBV29-1 combines with J gene TRBJ1-1, with 7 bases that match TRBD1. V was pared by 2 bases and J by 2 bases, with 5 bases of the junction left unmatched. In germline, CDR1 is SQVTM, CDR2 ANQGSEA. The CDR3 contains 14 residues. CDR3 bases: TGCAGCGTTGAAACAAGAGGGGGCAACACTGAAGCTTTCTTT. Residues: CSVETRGGNTEAFF.

The chain combines TRBV19 with TRBJ2-2, with TRBD1 as a possible D gene (5 bases). Trimming shortened V by 4 bases and J by 1 base, and 10 bases separated the two germline ends. Germline V gives CDR1 LNHDA, CDR2 SQIVND (reference sequence). The CDR3 is 15 residues long. The CDR3 DNA sequence: TGTGCCAGTAGTACAGGGTATTTGAACACCGGGGAGCTGTTTTTT. Its protein is CASSTGYLNTGELFF.

This clone is a singleton in its sample. The chain recombines TRBV18 with TRBJ2-1; tentative D call: TRBD2 (5 bases). The length of the CDR3 is 13 residues. Germline assignment: CDR1 KGHSH and CDR2 LQKENI. V lost 3 bases, J lost 7 bases, and 10 bases lay in between. The CDR3 DNA is TGTGCCAGCTCACCTCAACTAGATAATGAGCAGTTCTTC. Translation gives CASSPQLDNEQFF.

This clone has more than one count but fewer than ten. In DNA, the CDR3 is TGTGCCAGCAGTTTCAGTGACTATGGCTACACCTTC. Protein sequence: CASSFSDYGYTF. The chain couples TRBV28 to TRBJ1-2; D gene unclear. V lost 3 bases, J lost 3 bases, and 5 bases lay in between. The CDR3 has 12 amino acids. Germline CDR1 reads MDHEN; CDR2 reads SYDVKM.

The chain links TRBV19 to TRBJ2-1, with 8 bases lining up with TRBD2. This CDR3 region has 15 residues. Trimming took 1 base from V and 3 from J; bases not matched to a gene: 2. Germline assignment: CDR1 LNHDA and CDR2 SQIVND (reference sequence). This chain's CDR3 is CASSIAGGLYNEQFF. The CDR3 coding sequence is TGTGCCAGTAGTATAGCGGGGGGGCTCTACAATGAGCAGTTCTTC. The complete variable domain, with remaining parts taken from reference TRBV19 and TRBJ2-1, reads DGGITQSPKYLFRKEGQNVTLSCEQNLNHDAMYWYRQDPGQGLRLIYYSQIVNDFQKGDIAEGYSVSREKKESFPLTVTSAQKNPTAFYLCASSIAGGLYNEQFFGPGTRLTVL.

This clone was seen a single time. V gene TRBV27 combines with J gene TRBJ2-5; 7 nucleotides agree with TRBD2. This CDR3 is 13 amino acids long. Looked up from germline, CDR1 is MNHEY and CDR2 is SMNVEV (reference sequence). After removal of 3 bases from V and 5 bases from J, the junction contained 3 bases not matched to a gene. This CDR3 reads CASSFGGRETQYF. CDR3 sequence (DNA): TGTGCCAGCAGTTTCGGGGGGAGGGAGACCCAGTACTTC.

V usage is TRBV9 and J usage is TRBJ2-1, with TRBD2 matching 9 bases. V gave up 0 bases and J gave up 0 bases; unmatched junction bases: 4. Germline CDR1 SGDLS, CDR2 YYNGEE. CDR3 length: 17 amino acids. The DNA for the CDR3 is TGTGCCAGCAGCGTAGGAGCGGGAGGTTCCTCCTACAATGAGCAGTTCTTC. The encoded protein is CASSVGAGGSSYNEQFF.

The chain links TRBV5-1 to TRBJ1-1; D possibly corresponds to TRBD1 (6 bases). Germline V gene sequence: CDR1 SGHRS, CDR2 YFSETQ. This CDR3 region has 14 residues. Trimming removed 4 bases from V and 1 base from J, with 11 bases in between. CDR3 protein: CASSRGRGNTEAFF. DNA for the CDR3: TGCGCCAGCAGCCGTGGCAGGGGGAACACTGAAGCTTTCTTT. Full variable domain (missing parts from reference TRBV5-1 and TRBJ1-1): KAGVTQTPRYLIKTRGQQVTLSCSPISGHRSVSWYQQTPGQGLQFLFEYFSETQRNKGNFPGRFSGRQFSNSRSEMNVSTLELGDSALYLCASSRGRGNTEAFFGQGTRLTVV.

The V call is TRBV5-1, the J call TRBJ1-4, with 7 bases lining up with TRBD1. V lost 0 bases and J lost 4; bases outside the gene matches: 6. The CDR3 runs 16 residues. CDR1 and CDR2 (germline): SGHRS, YFSETQ. The CDR3 DNA is TGCGCCAGCAGCTTGGAAGGACAGGTCAATAATGAAAAACTGTTTTTT. As protein: CASSLEGQVNNEKLFF.

V usage is TRBV7-8 and J usage is TRBJ2-5; TRBD2 is a possible D gene (5 bases). Germline CDR1 SGHVS, CDR2 FQNEAQ. Between the trimmed V and J ends, which lost 4 bases and 2 bases, there was a span of 14 bases. The CDR3 runs to 15 residues. CDR3 region: CASSSPGEWQETQYF. CDR3 nucleotide sequence: TGTGCCAGCAGCTCCCCCGGGGAGTGGCAAGAGACCCAGTACTTC.

This rearrangement joins TRBV18 to TRBJ1-1, with D tentatively TRBD1 (5 bases). This CDR3 region has 18 residues. Per germline, CDR1 KGHSH and CDR2 LQKENI. V was pared by 3 bases and J by 2 bases, with 22 bases between. CDR3 amino acids: CASSPTGGVRGINTEAFF. The CDR3 region has the DNA TGTGCCAGCTCACCTACCGGCGGGGTACGGGGGATAAACACTGAAGCTTTCTTT. The full variable domain, in which reference TRBV18 and TRBJ1-1 provide the parts outside the CDR3, is NAGVMQNPRHLVRRRGQEARLRCSPMKGHSHVYWYRQLPEEGLKFMVYLQKENIIDESGMPKERFSAEFPKEGPSILRIQQVVRGDSAAYFCASSPTGGVRGINTEAFFGQGTRLTVV.

The V gene is TRBV14, the J gene TRBJ1-1; 10 bases align to TRBD1. J was trimmed by 4 bases and V by 4 bases; bases with no gene match: 6. Germline CDR1 and CDR2: SGHDN and FVKESK. This CDR3 has 15 residues. CDR3 sequence reads: CASSPLGQGITEAFF. The CDR3 DNA reads as TGTGCCAGCAGCCCCCTGGGACAGGGGATCACTGAAGCTTTCTTT.

This chain links TRBV10-2 with TRBJ1-5; D gene ambiguous. The V and J ends lost 5 bases and 1 base respectively, with 12 bases between them. This CDR3 has 15 residues. Per the germline V gene, CDR1 is WSHSY and CDR2 is SAAADI. Written as DNA, the CDR3 is TGCGCCAGCAGTAGGGTTTCGGGAAGCAATCAGCCCCAGCATTTT. It encodes CASSRVSGSNQPQHF.

The count of this clone is one. V is TRBV7-2 and J is TRBJ2-3, with 7 bases aligning to TRBD2. This CDR3 is built from 15 residues. J gave up 2 bases and V 4 bases, and 6 bases lay outside the gene matches. CDR1 and CDR2 from the germline V gene are SGHTA and FQGNSA. The CDR3 sequence is CASSSPLAATDTQYF. The CDR3 bases are TGTGCCAGCAGCTCTCCCCTAGCGGCCACAGATACGCAGTATTTT.

The chain carries TRBV2 and TRBJ1-1, with D possibly matching TRBD1 (5 bases). CDR1 is SNHLY and CDR2 is FYNNEI in the germline V gene. Trimming took 2 bases from V and 3 from J, leaving 10 bases between them. The CDR3 has 14 amino acids. Here the CDR3 DNA reads TGTGCCAGCAGTGAACACAGGTCTGACACTGAAGCTTTCTTT. Encoded protein: CASSEHRSDTEAFF.

This clone has a handful of counts. The chain carries TRBV12-3 or TRBV12-4 and TRBJ1-4; 8 bases agree with TRBD1. The CDR3 length is 13 residues. The V and J ends lost 7 bases and 8 bases, in that order; junction bases with no gene match: 6. CDR3 in amino acids: CASTQDREEKLFF. The CDR3 bases are TGTGCCAGCACTCAGGACAGGGAAGAAAAACTGTTTTTT.

The chain links TRBV5-1 to TRBJ1-5; D unclear. This CDR3 contains 16 residues. Germline CDR1 SGHRS, CDR2 YFSETQ. The germline V and J ends were trimmed by 2 bases and 1 base, with 13 bases remaining between them. CDR3 nucleotides: TGCGCCAGCAGCTTTAAAGACCGGGAGAGCAATCAGCCCCAGCATTTT. This translates into CASSFKDRESNQPQHF.

The rearrangement uses TRBV13 and TRBJ2-3; 11 bases agree with TRBD2. The germline V gene encodes CDR1 PRHDT and CDR2 FYEKMQ (reference sequence). The ends lost 4 bases at V and 0 bases at J; junction bases unmatched: 6. This CDR3 has 17 residues. CDR3: CASSSRLAGTSTDTQYF. In nucleotides, the CDR3 is TGTGCCAGCAGCTCTCGACTAGCGGGGACTAGCACAGATACGCAGTATTTT.

This clone is a singleton in its sample. The chain has TRBV7-2 and TRBJ2-5; tentative D call: TRBD2 (6 bases). Germline-derived CDR1 and CDR2 are SGHTA and FQGNSA. CDR3 length: 16 residues. V lost 1 base and J 4 bases, leaving 16 bases between the germline ends. CDR3 bases: TGTGCCAGCAGCTTAGTTGTAGGTGGGGGGTTAGAGACCCAGTACTTC. Protein sequence: CASSLVVGGGLETQYF.

V gene TRBV28 combines with J gene TRBJ1-2, with 9 bases fitting TRBD1. V was clipped by 1 base and J by 9 bases; unmatched bases: 9. Germline V gives CDR1 MDHEN, CDR2 SYDVKM. This CDR3 region has 15 residues. The CDR3 is CASSLLTGTGYRYTF. Written as DNA, the CDR3 is TGTGCCAGCAGTTTATTAACCGGGACAGGGTACCGCTACACCTTC.

This chain uses TRBV10-3 with TRBJ2-3; 7 bases agree with TRBD2. J gave up 1 base and V 4 bases, and 2 bases lay outside the gene matches. The length of the CDR3 is 14 residues. CDR1 is ENHRY and CDR2 is SYGVKD in the germline V gene. The CDR3 reads CAISGTSGTDTQYF. DNA of the CDR3: TGTGCCATCAGTGGAACTAGCGGCACAGATACGCAGTATTTT.

V is TRBV30 and J is TRBJ1-2; 7 nucleotides line up with TRBD1. The CDR3 runs 13 residues. Germline CDR1 reads GTSNPN; CDR2 reads SVGIG (reference sequence). With V trimmed by 3 bases and J by 4 bases, 5 bases remained unmatched. CDR3 coding DNA: TGTGCCTGGAGGGGACAGATAATCTATGGCTACACCTTC. It codes for CAWRGQIIYGYTF. The full variable domain, completed using reference TRBV30 and TRBJ1-2, is SQTIHQWPATLVQPVGSPLSLECTVEGTSNPNLYWYRQAAGRGLQLLFYSVGIGQISSEVPQNLSASRPQDRQFILSSKKLLLSDSGFYLCAWRGQIIYGYTFGSGTRLTVV.

The chain carries TRBV5-1 and TRBJ2-5; D may be TRBD1 (7 bases). Germline assignment: CDR1 SGHRS and CDR2 YFSETQ. The CDR3 is made up of 14 amino acids. Trimming took 0 bases from V and 4 from J, leaving 10 bases between them. In DNA form, the CDR3 reads TGCGCCAGCAGCTTGGAGCAGGGGGGAGAGACCCAGTACTTC. Translating it yields CASSLEQGGETQYF. The complete variable domain, with remaining parts taken from reference TRBV5-1 and TRBJ2-5, reads KAGVTQTPRYLIKTRGQQVTLSCSPISGHRSVSWYQQTPGQGLQFLFEYFSETQRNKGNFPGRFSGRQFSNSRSEMNVSTLELGDSALYLCASSLEQGGETQYFGPGTRLLVL.

This CDR3 is CASRVRQAGGRDNEQFF. The CDR3 DNA sequence: TGTGCCAGCAGAGTACGACAAGCGGGGGGGCGGGACAATGAGCAGTTCTTC. The chain employs TRBV28 and TRBJ2-1, with 10 positions matching TRBD2. The V segment lost 6 bases and the J segment 5 bases; nucleotides outside the gene matches: 13. Germline values: CDR1 MDHEN, CDR2 SYDVKM. CDR3 size: 17 residues.

The chain uses TRBV2 and TRBJ1-5; TRBD1 matches at 7 bases. Germline assignment: CDR1 SNHLY and CDR2 FYNNEI. This CDR3 comprises 14 residues. The V segment lost 6 bases and the J segment 3 bases; nucleotides outside the gene matches: 5. Here the CDR3 reads CASRPGTVNQPQHF. The DNA for the CDR3 is TGTGCCAGCAGGCCCGGGACAGTCAATCAGCCCCAGCATTTT.